The sequence of this T cell receptor (beta chain) was determined in a study of shared T cell receptors in the human thymus. Only in-frame clones appear in the TCRdb table, and some are missing; sequencing was by immunoSEQ multiplex PCR. This table holds about 660,000 clones, approximately 87% found once. The CDR3 has 16 residues. Germline CDR1 is SEHNR and CDR2 is FQNEAQ (reference sequence). Trimming cost V 4 bases and J 5 bases; bases outside gene matches: 5. The data were also submitted as part of a second study, on human thymus T cells. As reported in that work: Use of V and J genes seemed skewed within the thymic and blood repertoires. Among unrelated individuals, related research reported thymic repertoires that overlapped highly.

Sequencing was done on a sample of thymocytes. The sequence was obtained from a boy less than two years old with a congenital heart defect. The V call is TRBV7-9, the J call TRBJ2-1; 13 positions match TRBD2. CDR3 in DNA: TGTGCCAGCAGCTCTCGACTAGCGGGAGGACACAATGAGCAGTTCTTC. Its protein is CASSSRLAGGHNEQFF.